This T cell receptor (beta chain) was captured in a study of technical replicates of blood from a handful of donors. Generated by immunoSEQ multiplex PCR, the TCRdb table keeps only in-frame clones and is missing some. The profile shows 100,000 or so clones, about 96% of them singletons. This CDR3 spans 13 amino acids. Trimming at V came to 9 bases and at J to 2 bases, leaving 6 bases not matched to a gene. Germline lookup yields CDR1 SGHNT and CDR2 YYREEE (reference sequence). This chain joins TRBV5-4 and TRBJ1-2, with 8 positions matching TRBD1. Sequenced sample: T cells isolated from PBMCs. The origin of this receptor is a human donor in good health. CDR3 sequence reads: CATTGGANYGYTF. The CDR3 DNA follows: TGTGCCACCACAGGGGGGGCCAACTATGGCTACACCTTC.